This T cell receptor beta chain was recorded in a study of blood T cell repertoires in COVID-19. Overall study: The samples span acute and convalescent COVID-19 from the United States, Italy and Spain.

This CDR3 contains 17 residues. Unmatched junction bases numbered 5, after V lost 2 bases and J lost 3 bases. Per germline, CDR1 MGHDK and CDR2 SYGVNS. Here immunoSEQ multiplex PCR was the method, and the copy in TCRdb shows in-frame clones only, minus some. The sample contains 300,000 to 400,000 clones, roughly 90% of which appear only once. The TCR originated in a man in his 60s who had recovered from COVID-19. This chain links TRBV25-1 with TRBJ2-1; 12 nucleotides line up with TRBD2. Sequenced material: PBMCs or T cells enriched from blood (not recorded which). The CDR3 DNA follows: TGTGCCAGCAGTGAACTAGCGGGAGGGTTAGGCTACAATGAGCAGTTCTTC. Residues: CASSELAGGLGYNEQFF. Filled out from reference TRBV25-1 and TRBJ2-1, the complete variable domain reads EADIYQTPRYLVIGTGKKITLECSQTMGHDKMYWYQQDPGMELHLIHYSYGVNSTEKGDLSSESTVSRIRTEHFPLTLESARPSHTSQYLCASSELAGGLGYNEQFFGPGTRLTVL.